The source of this TCR beta chain is a study of shared clonotypes between healthy human individuals. Study details: CD4 naive cells filled three plates per donor, CD4 memory three, CD8 naive two and CD8 memory one. Study observations and caveats: Non-shared clonotypes had lower generation probabilities than those shared by all four donors. Sequencing depth was a factor that was expected to affect clonotype sharing among donors.

Trimming left V 0 bases short and J 3 bases short, with 12 bases between. Germline loops: CDR1 SGHNT, CDR2 YYREEE (reference sequence). This CDR3 spans 16 amino acids. In the naive CD8 group, cells lacked CD45RO and were positively selected for CCR7, so terminally differentiated effector memory CD45RA+ cells were left out. Of note for this clone: Its antigen remains unknown.

Clones were read by immunoSEQ multiplex PCR, and TCRdb kept only the in-frame ones, dropping some. The sample yields around 2,000,000 clones, about 92% seen once. The J gene is TRBJ2-2, the V gene TRBV5-4, with TRBD2 as a possible D gene (6 bases). The sample comprised naive CD8+ T cells from PBMCs. The sequence was collected from a young man in good health. Some clones in this sample may be carry-over from other donors' samples. CDR3 DNA: TGTGCCAGCAGCTTGGCTTCTGGGGACTACACCGGGGAGCTGTTTTTT. Translating gives CASSLASGDYTGELFF.